Each of the 27 T cell receptor beta chains below was sequenced from the same sample in a study of T cells in narcolepsy. Generated by immunoSEQ multiplex PCR, the TCRdb table keeps only in-frame clones and is missing some. The repertoire holds tens of thousands of clones, 75% to 85% seen once, with 1.1% in the top ten. Material for sequencing was CD45RA- memory CD4+ T cells from PBMCs. The receptors originated from a human donor with narcolepsy.

This clone was seen more than once but under ten times. CDR3 region: CASSLGDRVHEQFF. CDR3 sequence (DNA): TGTGCCAGCAGTTTGGGGGACAGGGTCCATGAGCAGTTCTTC. This sequence joins TRBV27 and TRBJ2-1; 9 nucleotides match TRBD1. Per germline, CDR1 MNHEY and CDR2 SMNVEV (reference sequence). CDR3 length: 14 residues. V dropped 3 bases and J dropped 8; count of bases not matched to a gene: 5.

The chain carries TRBV6-5 and TRBJ1-5, with 8 bases aligning to TRBD1. Germline V gives CDR1 MNHEY, CDR2 SVGAGI. The CDR3 sequence is 16 residues long. The junction had 9 bases not matched to a gene; V was cut back by 4 bases and J by 4 bases. In DNA form, the CDR3 reads TGTGCCAGCAGTTCGAGAGGACAGGGAAATAATCAGCCCCAGCATTTT. This encodes CASSSRGQGNNQPQHF.

This rearrangement joins TRBV7-3 to TRBJ2-1, with TRBD2 matching over 11 bases. Germline CDR1 reads SGHTA; CDR2 reads FQGTGA. Trimming took 5 bases from V and 6 from J; bases not matched to a gene: 9. The CDR3 loop spans 16 amino acids. CDR3 DNA: TGTGCCAGCAGCCTCCAAGCGACTAGCGGGGTCAATGAGCAGTTCTTC. Its translation: CASSLQATSGVNEQFF.

The J gene is TRBJ2-5, the V gene TRBV25-1, with D perhaps matching TRBD2 (5 bases). Germline V gene sequence: CDR1 MGHDK, CDR2 SYGVNS. This CDR3 region has 16 residues. The germline V and J ends were trimmed by 2 bases and 0 bases, with 13 bases remaining between them. In DNA, the CDR3 is TGTGCCAGCAGTGAACCCCAAGGACTGTACCAAGAGACCCAGTACTTC. Protein: CASSEPQGLYQETQYF.

This clone appeared once. This chain connects TRBV11-3 to TRBJ2-1; possibly TRBD2 for D (6 bases). Germline CDR1 is SGHNT and CDR2 is YENEEA. The length of the CDR3 is 13 residues. V lost 4 bases and J 8 bases, leaving 12 bases between the germline ends. CDR3 nucleotide sequence: TGTGCCAGCAGCTATGCACTAGCTGATGAGCAGTTCTTC. Translating it yields CASSYALADEQFF.

The chain combines TRBV19 with TRBJ2-5; TRBD1 agrees at 8 bases. There are 14 residues in the CDR3. Germline V gene lookup returns CDR1 LNHDA and CDR2 SQIVND (reference sequence). The V segment lost 4 bases and the J segment 5 bases; nucleotides outside the gene matches: 6. CDR3 bases: TGTGCCAGTAGTAAGACAGGGGTGGGTGAGACCCAGTACTTC. Protein: CASSKTGVGETQYF.

The genes are TRBV20-1 and TRBJ1-2; D is unclear. V was cut by 8 bases and J by 7 bases, with 11 bases left in between. Germline values: CDR1 DFQATT, CDR2 SNEGSKA (reference sequence). The CDR3 runs 10 residues. The CDR3, as DNA: TGCAGTTCCATTACGGGTGGCTACACCTTC. Its translation: CSSITGGYTF.

The chain combines TRBV4-1 with TRBJ1-2; D uncertain. Germline lookup yields CDR1 MGHRA and CDR2 YSYEKL. This CDR3 has 11 amino acids. Trimming stripped 5 bases from V and 7 bases from J, with 8 bases between. The CDR3 DNA sequence: TGCGCCAGCAGCGATCCGGGTGGCTACACCTTC. This gives the protein CASSDPGGYTF.

This clone was seen a few times. This rearrangement joins TRBV6-1 to TRBJ2-7, with 9 bases lining up with TRBD1. Germline V CDR1 and CDR2: MNHNS, SASEGT. Germline trimming cut 1 base from V and 3 bases from J; bases unmatched to any gene: 4. The CDR3 consists of 15 residues. For the CDR3, the DNA is TGTGCCAGCAGTGAAGAGGGGACAGGGTACTACGAGCAGTACTTC. Residues: CASSEEGTGYYEQYF.

This sequence joins TRBV5-6 and TRBJ2-2, with 8 bases aligning to TRBD2. CDR1 is SGHDT and CDR2 is YYEEEE in the germline V gene. This CDR3 comprises 15 residues. With V trimmed by 5 bases and J by 6 bases, 9 bases remained unmatched. The DNA of the CDR3 is TGTGCCAGCAGACGGAGACTAGCGTCCCCCGGGGAGCTGTTTTTT. It yields the protein CASRRRLASPGELFF.

On this clone: At one end, the junction sequence differs from germline, possibly due to a read error. J is TRBJ2-3 and V is TRBV2, with TRBD2 matching 14 bases. Germline V gene lookup returns CDR1 SNHLY and CDR2 FYNNEI. The CDR3 length is 16 residues. For the CDR3, the DNA is TGTGCCAGCAGTGAAAAAGGGACTAGCGGGAGTACCAACCTGGATTTT. This translates into CASSEKGTSGSTNLDF.

The rearrangement uses TRBV10-2 and TRBJ2-7; D may correspond to TRBD1 or TRBD2 (5 bases each). Germline CDR1 reads WSHSY; CDR2 reads SAAADI. This CDR3 has 14 residues. Trimming took 10 bases from V and 2 from J, leaving 18 bases between them. The CDR3 DNA follows: TGCGCCACCCCGACCGGGACGGCGACCTACGAGCAGTACTTC. This encodes CATPTGTATYEQYF.

This clone was detected only once. The V and J genes are TRBV7-8 and TRBJ2-1; TRBD2 is a possible D gene (6 bases). V lost 3 bases, J lost 7 bases, and 19 bases lay in between. CDR1 SGHVS and CDR2 FQNEAQ come from the germline V gene. The length of the CDR3 is 16 residues. CDR3 sequence (DNA): TGTGCCAGCAGCTTCTTTGGAGGGAGAGCTGGGAATGAGCAGTTCTTC. Encoded protein: CASSFFGGRAGNEQFF. Variable domain in full (rest from reference TRBV7-8 and TRBJ2-1): GAGVSQSPRYKVAKRGQDVALRCDPISGHVSLFWYQQALGQGPEFLTYFQNEAQLDKSGLPSDRFFAERPEGSVSTLKIQRTQQEDSAVYLCASSFFGGRAGNEQFFGPGTRLTVL.

The chain employs TRBV4-2 and TRBJ2-5; tentatively, D is TRBD1 or TRBD2 (5 bases each). V was trimmed by 4 bases and J by 1 base, leaving 16 bases between them. CDR3 size: 16 residues. The germline CDR1 and CDR2 sequences are LGHNA and YNFKEQ. The CDR3 DNA reads TGTGCCAGCAGCCCCCTAGCTCCAGGGCGCCAAGAGACCCAGTACTTC. Amino acids: CASSPLAPGRQETQYF.

The chain employs TRBV19 and TRBJ1-1; D may be TRBD1 (6 bases). The CDR3 spans 13 residues. Trimming took off 3 bases at V and 7 bases at J, with 12 bases between the two ends. Germline-derived CDR1 and CDR2 are LNHDA and SQIVND (reference sequence). The CDR3 region is CASSIVRGHEAFF. The DNA for the CDR3 is TGTGCCAGTAGTATCGTCAGGGGTCATGAAGCTTTCTTT.

The V and J genes are TRBV19 and TRBJ2-3; D is ambiguous. V lost 5 bases, J lost 0 bases, and 15 bases lay in between. The CDR3 is made up of 16 amino acids. Germline V gene lookup returns CDR1 LNHDA and CDR2 SQIVND (reference sequence). The chain's CDR3 is CASSVRRQASTDTQYF. CDR3 nucleotide sequence: TGTGCCAGTAGTGTTAGACGGCAAGCCAGCACAGATACGCAGTATTTT.

The CDR3 nucleotides are TGTGCCAGTCGGAAGGACAGGATCCTCAATCAGCCCCAGCATTTT. Its translation is CASRKDRILNQPQHF. V usage is TRBV19 and J usage is TRBJ1-5, with TRBD1 identical over 7 bases. The CDR3 is 15 amino acids. Germline assignment: CDR1 LNHDA and CDR2 SQIVND (reference sequence). The ends lost 8 bases at V and 3 bases at J; junction bases unmatched: 10.

The V gene is TRBV6-5, the J gene TRBJ1-1; 9 bases are a match to TRBD1. Germline V lookup: CDR1 MNHEY, CDR2 SVGAGI. The V gene end was trimmed by 6 bases and the J gene end by 2 bases; junction bases not matched to a gene: 4. The CDR3 spans 14 residues. This CDR3 reads CASSHRGPNTEAFF. As DNA, the CDR3 is TGTGCCAGCAGCCACAGGGGGCCCAACACTGAAGCTTTCTTT.

This chain joins TRBV5-6 and TRBJ1-4; 8 bases are shared with TRBD1. The CDR3 is 14 residues long. The germline V gene encodes CDR1 SGHDT and CDR2 YYEEEE. The J segment lost 4 bases and the V segment lost 3 bases, leaving 2 bases of the junction unmatched. For the CDR3, the DNA is TGTGCCAGCAGCTACAGGGGGTTTAATGAAAAACTGTTTTTT. Translating gives CASSYRGFNEKLFF. Filled out from reference TRBV5-6 and TRBJ1-4, the complete variable domain reads DAGVTQSPTHLIKTRGQQVTLRCSPKSGHDTVSWYQQALGQGPQFIFQYYEEEERQRGNFPDRFSGHQFPNYSSELNVNALLLGDSALYLCASSYRGFNEKLFFGSGTQLSVL.

The CDR3 region is CASSFLVAGEKLFF. The CDR3 coding sequence is TGTGCCAGCAGCTTCTTGGTGGCGGGTGAAAAACTGTTTTTT. This chain connects TRBV7-8 to TRBJ1-4; D ambiguous. CDR3 length equals 14 residues. Trimming shortened V by 3 bases and J by 7 bases, and 12 bases separated the two germline ends. The V gene's germline CDR1 is SGHVS and CDR2 FQNEAQ.

The genes are TRBV2 and TRBJ2-1; D possibly uses TRBD1 or TRBD2 (5 bases each). The germline V and J ends were trimmed by 5 bases and 6 bases, with 14 bases remaining between them. CDR3 length: 14 amino acids. The germline gives CDR1 SNHLY, CDR2 FYNNEI. The CDR3 bases are TGTGCCAGCAGTTGGTTTGGGACCATCAATGAGCAGTTCTTC. It yields the protein CASSWFGTINEQFF.

The rearrangement uses TRBV6-5 and TRBJ2-5; perhaps TRBD2 as D (7 bases). V was pared by 6 bases and J by 5 bases, with 16 bases between. The length of the CDR3 is 14 residues. The V gene's germline CDR1 is MNHEY and CDR2 SVGAGI. The CDR3 protein is CASRQGRGGETQYF. CDR3 in DNA: TGTGCCAGCAGACAGGGAAGGGGAGGGGAGACCCAGTACTTC.

This clone showed up just a few times. The V gene is TRBV5-1, the J gene TRBJ1-4; no clear D gene. The V gene's germline CDR1 is SGHRS and CDR2 YFSETQ. Trimming removed 4 bases from V and 8 bases from J, with 9 bases in between. There are 12 residues in the CDR3. This CDR3 reads CASSPDTEKLFF. DNA of the CDR3: TGCGCCAGCAGCCCAGATACCGAAAAACTGTTTTTT. Based on the CDR3 plus reference TRBV5-1 and TRBJ1-4, the full variable domain is KAGVTQTPRYLIKTRGQQVTLSCSPISGHRSVSWYQQTPGQGLQFLFEYFSETQRNKGNFPGRFSGRQFSNSRSEMNVSTLELGDSALYLCASSPDTEKLFFGSGTQLSVL.

The chain joins TRBV15 to TRBJ2-1; D is unresolved. The germline CDR1 and CDR2 sequences are LNHNV and YYDKDF (reference sequence). Trimming stripped 2 bases from V and 10 bases from J, with 9 bases between. This CDR3 comprises 12 residues. The CDR3 sequence is CATSRPDLEQFF. Written as DNA, the CDR3 is TGTGCCACCAGCAGACCGGACCTAGAGCAGTTCTTC.

The rearrangement links TRBV18 to TRBJ1-1; TRBD1 might be the D (6 bases). Per germline, CDR1 KGHSH and CDR2 LQKENI. V lost 3 bases, J lost 2 bases, and 22 bases lay in between. The CDR3 has 18 amino acids. In DNA form, the CDR3 reads TGTGCCAGCTCACCTTACTCTTTACAACAGGGAAGCAACACTGAAGCTTTCTTT. Protein: CASSPYSLQQGSNTEAFF.

This clone was counted once. The chain combines TRBV5-1 with TRBJ1-1; tentative D call: TRBD1 (5 bases). The germline gives CDR1 SGHRS, CDR2 YFSETQ. The CDR3 contains 15 residues. V was pared by 0 bases and J by 4 bases, with 13 bases between. CDR3 DNA: TGCGCCAGCAGCTTGGGACAGACCTGGGGCACTGAAGCTTTCTTT. It is translated as CASSLGQTWGTEAFF.

The chain combines TRBV4-3 with TRBJ2-3, with a possible D match to TRBD2 (5 bases). The germline gives CDR1 LGHNA, CDR2 YSLEER. Between the trimmed V and J ends, which lost 4 bases and 15 bases, there was a span of 17 bases. This CDR3 is built from 12 residues. The CDR3 DNA reads TGCGCCAGCAGCCTTCCGGGATTAGATCTATATTTT. Protein: CASSLPGLDLYF.